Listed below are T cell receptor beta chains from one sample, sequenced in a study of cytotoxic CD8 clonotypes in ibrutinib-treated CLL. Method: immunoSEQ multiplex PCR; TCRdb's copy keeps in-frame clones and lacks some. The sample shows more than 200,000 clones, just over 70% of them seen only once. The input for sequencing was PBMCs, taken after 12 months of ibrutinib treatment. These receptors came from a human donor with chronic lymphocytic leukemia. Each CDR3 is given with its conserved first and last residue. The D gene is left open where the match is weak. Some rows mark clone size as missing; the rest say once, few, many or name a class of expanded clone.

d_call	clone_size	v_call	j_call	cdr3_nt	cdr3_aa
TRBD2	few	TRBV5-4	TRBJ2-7	TGTGCGTATAGCGGGGCGCGGTCTCACGAGCAGTACTTC	CAYSGARSHEQYF
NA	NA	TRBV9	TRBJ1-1	TGTGCCAGCAGCGTAGGTGGGGTTGGCACTGAAGCTTTCTTT	CASSVGGVGTEAFF
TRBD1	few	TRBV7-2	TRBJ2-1	TGTGCCAGCAGCATCTTGGGGCAGGGGGAAGGGCAGTTCTTC	CASSILGQGEGQFF
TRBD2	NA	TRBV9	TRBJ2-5	TGTGCCAGCAGCGTAGGGGGAACTAGCGGGAGTCAAGAGACCCAGTACTTC	CASSVGGTSGSQETQYF
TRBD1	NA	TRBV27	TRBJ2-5	TGTGCCAGCAGTGTAGGACAGGGGGAGACCCAGTACTTC	CASSVGQGETQYF
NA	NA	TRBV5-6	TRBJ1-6	TGTGCCAGCAGCTTGGTTGGGGTTAATTCACCCCTCCACTTT	CASSLVGVNSPLHF
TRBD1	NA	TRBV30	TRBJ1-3	TGTGCCTGGTCCCCAGGGGGCTCTGGAAACACCATATATTTT	CAWSPGGSGNTIYF
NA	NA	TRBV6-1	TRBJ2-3	TGTGCCAGCAGTGAACCGGTCGGAGGCACAGATACGCAGTATTTT	CASSEPVGGTDTQYF
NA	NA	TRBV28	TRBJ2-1	TGTGCCAGCAGTTTATTGTACAATGAGCAGTTCTTC	CASSLLYNEQFF
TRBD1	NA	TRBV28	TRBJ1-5	TGTGCCAGCAGTTCACAGGGGGCGGGCAATCAGCCCCAGCATTTT	CASSSQGAGNQPQHF
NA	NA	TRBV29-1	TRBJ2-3	TGCAGCGCGGGGATGGGCCCAGATACGCAGTATTTT	CSAGMGPDTQYF
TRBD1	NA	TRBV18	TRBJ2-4	TGTGCCAGCTCACCTTCCCTCGGGACAGCAGACATTCAGTACTTC	CASSPSLGTADIQYF
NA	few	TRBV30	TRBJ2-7	TGTGCCTGGAGCGTTCTCAAGGAAGAGCAGTACTTC	CAWSVLKEEQYF
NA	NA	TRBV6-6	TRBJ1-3	TGTGCCAGCGGGAATCAGGGTCTCTCTGGAAACACCATATATTTT	CASGNQGLSGNTIYF
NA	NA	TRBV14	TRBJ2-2	TGTGCCAGCAGCCAAGGAGGGGCGAACACCGGGGAGCTGTTTTTT	CASSQGGANTGELFF
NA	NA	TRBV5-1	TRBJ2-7	TGCGCCAGCAGCCCGCGGACATTGTGGGACAAGCAGTACTTC	CASSPRTLWDKQYF
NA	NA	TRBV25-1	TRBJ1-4	TGTGCCAGCAGTGGGGTTTTACGCGGTGAAAAACTGTTTTTT	CASSGVLRGEKLFF
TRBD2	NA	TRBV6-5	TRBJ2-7	TGTGCCAGCAGAGCTAGCGGAAGTTACGAGCAGTACTTC	CASRASGSYEQYF
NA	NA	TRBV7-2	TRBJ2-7	TGTGCCAGCAGCTTTTGGCACCAGCAGTACTTC	CASSFWHQQYF
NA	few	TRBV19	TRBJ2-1	TGTGCCAGTAGTATAGTGGCTAGCCGAAGCTCCTACAATGAGCAGTTCTTC	CASSIVASRSSYNEQFF
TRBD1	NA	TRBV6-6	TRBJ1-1	TGTGCCAGCAGTTACTCGAACGACAGGGGAGCTTTCTTT	CASSYSNDRGAFF
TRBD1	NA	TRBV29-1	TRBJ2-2	TGCAGCGCAGCTTGGACAGGGGGGTACACCGGGGAGCTGTTTTTT	CSAAWTGGYTGELFF